This is a list of T cell receptor beta chains from one sample in a study of neurological immune-mediated disorders. Via MiXCR, TCRdb re-called the 5' RACE reads, giving one row per CDR3 protein. The data hold 64,000 or so distinct CDR3 sequences, with 10% to 13% observed a single time. The sequenced sample consisted of PBMCs. These receptor sequences come from a man younger than 45 in good health. Each CDR3 is given with its conserved first and last residue. A D gene is named only where the DNA matches it firmly. Only part of the rows carry a size: once, few, many, or a class if the clone is expanded.

many	TRBV5-5	TRBD2	TRBJ2-5	CASSSTGLAGGLVETQYF	TGTGCCAGCAGCTCCACCGGACTAGCGGGAGGATTGGTAGAGACCCAGTACTTC
many	TRBV29-1	-	TRBJ2-1	CSVEETDRNGQFF	TGCAGCGTTGAAGAAACGGATCGAAATGGGCAGTTCTTC
few	TRBV7-9	-	TRBJ2-7	CASSLIPKTEQYF	TGTGCCAGCAGCTTAATCCCAAAGACCGAGCAGTACTTC
few	TRBV29-1	-	TRBJ1-4	CSVARATNEKLFF	TGCAGCGTTGCTCGGGCAACTAATGAAAAACTGTTTTTT
-	TRBV5-1	TRBD1	TRBJ1-5	CASSLEGAGNQPQHF	TGCGCCAGCAGCTTGGAGGGGGCCGGCAATCAGCCCCAGCATTTT
-	TRBV6-5	-	TRBJ2-2	CASSYVTPTKELFF	TGTGCCAGCAGTTACGTGACCCCCACAAAGGAGCTGTTTTTT
many	TRBV3-1	TRBD1	TRBJ1-1	CASSLAEDRGLSEAFF	TGTGCCAGCAGCCTGGCGGAGGACAGGGGGCTATCTGAAGCTTTCTTT
many	TRBV7-8	-	TRBJ1-5	CASSFEGNQPQHF	TGTGCCAGCAGCTTCGAGGGCAACCAGCCCCAGCATTTT
few	TRBV27	TRBD1	TRBJ2-7	CASSPGQGLSSYEQYF	TGTGCCAGCAGTCCCGGACAGGGCCTTTCCTCCTACGAGCAGTACTTC
many	TRBV20-1	-	TRBJ1-1	CSARDPSGGRGNTEAFF	TGCAGTGCTAGAGATCCGAGTGGGGGGCGCGGGAACACTGAAGCTTTCTTT
-	TRBV12-3/TRBV12-4	TRBD1	TRBJ1-2	CASIGDRENYGYTF	TGTGCCAGCATCGGGGACAGGGAAAACTATGGCTACACCTTC
many	TRBV20-1	-	TRBJ2-1	CSARSTGAYNEQFF	TGCAGTGCTAGATCAACAGGAGCCTACAATGAGCAGTTCTTC
many	TRBV20-1	TRBD1	TRBJ2-3	CSALTGPGDTQYF	TGCAGTGCATTGACAGGGCCTGGGGATACGCAGTATTTT
many	TRBV2	-	TRBJ2-3	CASSERSLGSTDTQYF	TGTGCCAGCAGTGAAAGATCGCTTGGAAGCACAGATACGCAGTATTTT
-	TRBV5-1	-	TRBJ1-4	CASSLQGLANEKLFF	TGCGCCAGCAGCTTGCAGGGGTTGGCTAATGAAAAACTGTTTTTT
many	TRBV27	-	TRBJ2-7	CASSLLGARPGEQYF	TGTGCCAGCAGTTTATTAGGCGCTCGGCCAGGCGAGCAGTACTTC
many	TRBV20-1	-	TRBJ2-1	CSARDLRGGGLTYNEQFF	TGCAGTGCTAGAGATCTCAGGGGGGGGGGACTGACCTACAATGAGCAGTTCTTC
many	TRBV7-9	TRBD2	TRBJ2-7	CASSVLTSGKWYEQYF	TGTGCCAGCAGCGTTCTCACTAGCGGGAAGTGGTACGAGCAGTACTTC
-	TRBV20-1	TRBD2	TRBJ2-1	CSTRDLAGASLAYNEQFF	TGCAGTACTAGAGATTTAGCGGGAGCTTCGCTAGCCTACAATGAGCAGTTCTTC
many	TRBV6-5	-	TRBJ1-3	CASSYADGGNTIYF	TGTGCCAGCAGTTACGCGGACGGTGGAAACACCATATATTTT
many	TRBV7-6	TRBD2	TRBJ2-3	CASSLATSGSSGTDTQYF	TGTGCCAGCAGCCTAGCGACTAGCGGGAGTTCTGGCACAGATACGCAGTATTTT
many	TRBV3-1	TRBD1	TRBJ2-7	CASSQGRQGIEQYF	TGTGCCAGCAGCCAAGGACGACAGGGAATCGAGCAGTACTTC
many	TRBV20-1	TRBD1	TRBJ2-7	CSAAGTGDSYEQYF	TGCAGTGCTGCTGGGACAGGGGATTCCTACGAGCAGTACTTC
many	TRBV5-1	-	TRBJ2-5	CASRRTNQETQYF	TGCGCCAGCAGGAGGACAAACCAAGAGACCCAGTACTTC
many	TRBV12-3/TRBV12-4	-	TRBJ2-7	CASSPTNYEQYF	TGTGCCAGCAGTCCGACAAATTACGAGCAGTACTTC
many	TRBV10-3	TRBD2	TRBJ2-5	CAIRNSGGQETQYF	TGTGCCATCAGGAACTCGGGGGGTCAAGAGACCCAGTACTTC
many	TRBV4-1	TRBD1	TRBJ1-4	CASSQADRAHRNEKLFF	TGCGCCAGCAGCCAAGCAGACAGGGCCCATAGGAATGAAAAACTGTTTTTT
many	TRBV7-9	-	TRBJ2-7	CASSPPGLYEQYF	TGTGCCAGCAGCCCACCAGGGCTCTACGAGCAGTACTTC
many	TRBV7-3	-	TRBJ1-1	CASSPFPGDTEAFF	TGTGCCAGCAGCCCATTTCCTGGGGACACTGAAGCTTTCTTT
-	TRBV7-9	-	TRBJ2-3	CASSLVSGRTADTQYF	TGTGCCAGCAGCTTAGTATCAGGCCGCACGGCAGATACGCAGTATTTT
many	TRBV20-1	TRBD1	TRBJ2-1	CSAPPGQGPEQFF	TGCAGTGCGCCTCCGGGACAGGGTCCTGAGCAGTTCTTC
many	TRBV30	-	TRBJ1-5	CAWSGSPINQPQHF	TGTGCCTGGAGTGGCTCCCCCATCAATCAGCCCCAGCATTTT
many	TRBV29-1	-	TRBJ2-7	CSVVSSRDYEQYF	TGCAGCGTTGTGTCTAGCAGGGACTACGAGCAGTACTTC
many	TRBV6-6	TRBD2	TRBJ2-5	CASSSGAGGSGETQYF	TGTGCCAGCAGCTCGGGAGCGGGAGGTTCGGGAGAGACCCAGTACTTC
many	TRBV6-2/TRBV6-3	TRBD2	TRBJ2-5	CASSYESRLAGERETQYF	TGTGCCAGCAGTTACGAAAGTCGACTAGCGGGAGAGCGGGAGACCCAGTACTTC
many	TRBV19	-	TRBJ2-7	CASSIGPNYEQYF	TGTGCCAGTAGTATCGGACCCAACTACGAGCAGTACTTC
many	TRBV6-5	-	TRBJ2-3	CASRSGLSTDTQYF	TGTGCCAGCAGGTCGGGACTCAGCACAGATACGCAGTATTTT
many	TRBV6-1	-	TRBJ2-7	CASSDLRVSYEQYF	TGTGCCAGCAGTGACCTGAGGGTTTCCTACGAGCAGTACTTC
many	TRBV28	-	TRBJ2-5	CATTPSGLFQETQYF	TGTGCCACCACCCCGTCGGGTTTGTTCCAAGAGACCCAGTACTTC
many	TRBV5-1	-	TRBJ2-7	CASSVVTDSSYEQYF	TGCGCCAGCAGCGTGGTAACGGACAGCTCCTACGAGCAGTACTTC
many	TRBV5-1	-	TRBJ1-6	CASSLSPGDSPLHF	TGCGCCAGCAGCTTGTCTCCAGGGGATTCACCCCTCCACTTT
many	TRBV29-1	TRBD1	TRBJ2-5	CSVEGQGVGETQYF	TGCAGCGTTGAAGGGCAGGGGGTGGGGGAGACCCAGTACTTC
many	TRBV21-1	-	TRBJ2-5	CASSNSWTGEYF	TGTGCCAGCAGCAACTCTTGGACAGGGGAGTACTTC
few	TRBV14	TRBD2	TRBJ2-4	CASSERLAGGENIQYF	TGTGCCAGCAGCGAGCGACTAGCGGGAGGGGAGAACATTCAGTACTTC
-	TRBV19	TRBD2	TRBJ2-1	CASKLAATSSYEQFF	TGTGCCAGTAAACTAGCGGCTACGAGCTCCTACGAGCAGTTCTTC
-	TRBV6-1	TRBD1	TRBJ1-2	CASSRDRVTYGYTF	TGTGCCAGCAGTAGGGACAGGGTGACTTATGGCTACACCTTC
many	TRBV5-1	TRBD1	TRBJ2-7	CASSLNPTGRVNEQYF	TGCGCCAGCAGCTTAAACCCGACAGGGCGAGTGAACGAGCAGTACTTC
many	TRBV12-3/TRBV12-4	-	TRBJ1-4	CASSPGSYSKKKLFF	TGTGCCAGCAGCCCCGGGAGCTACTCTAAGAAAAAACTGTTTTTT
many	TRBV29-1	-	TRBJ1-5	CSGGESNQPQHF	TGTTCTGGGGGGGAAAGCAATCAGCCCCAGCATTTT
few	TRBV5-1	TRBD1	TRBJ1-5	CASSAGTGDQPQHF	TGCGCCAGCAGCGCCGGGACAGGGGATCAGCCCCAGCATTTT
many	TRBV12-3/TRBV12-4	TRBD1	TRBJ2-5	CASSPDRGVQETQYF	TGTGCCAGCAGTCCGGACAGGGGAGTACAAGAGACCCAGTACTTC